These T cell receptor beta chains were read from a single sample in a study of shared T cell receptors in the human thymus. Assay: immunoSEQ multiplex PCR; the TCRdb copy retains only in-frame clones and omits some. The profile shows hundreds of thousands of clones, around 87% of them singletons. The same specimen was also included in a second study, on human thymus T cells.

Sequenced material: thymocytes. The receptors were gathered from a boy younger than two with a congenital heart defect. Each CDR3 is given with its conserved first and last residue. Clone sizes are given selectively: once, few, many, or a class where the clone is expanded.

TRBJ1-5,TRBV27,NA,CASNLRGPGQPQHF
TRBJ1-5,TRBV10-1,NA,CASLSPVSEGFIGAKGNQPQHF
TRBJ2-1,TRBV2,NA,CATGLAGFSYNEQFF
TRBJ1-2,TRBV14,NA,CASSQGQGVSYGYTF
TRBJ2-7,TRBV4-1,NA,CASSQEGVGGGSSYEQYF
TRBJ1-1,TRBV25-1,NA,CASSERRGGGTEAFF
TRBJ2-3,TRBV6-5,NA,CASSGERELDTQYF
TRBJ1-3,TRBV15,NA,CATTTPDGGTIYF
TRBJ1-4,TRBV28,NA,CASSAGTVRGEKLFF
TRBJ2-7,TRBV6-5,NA,CASSQGHNHEQYF
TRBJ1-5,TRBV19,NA,CASSPPRDRGGGNQPQHF
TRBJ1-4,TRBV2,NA,CASEKFANEKLFF
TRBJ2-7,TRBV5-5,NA,CASSLQRGSYEQYF
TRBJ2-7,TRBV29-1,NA,CSVEDPGFHEQYF
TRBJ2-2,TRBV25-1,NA,CASTPGAEVSGELFF
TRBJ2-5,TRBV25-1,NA,CASSPRTSGSRGETQYF
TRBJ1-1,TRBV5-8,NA,CASSPGQGLALNTEAFF
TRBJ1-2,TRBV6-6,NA,CASSYVDRDYGYTF
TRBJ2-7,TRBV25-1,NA,CASSESGQSHEQYF
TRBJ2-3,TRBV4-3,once,CASSQVGTLAGVLPDTQYF
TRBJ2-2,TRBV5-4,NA,CASSRGEGQRPNTGELFF
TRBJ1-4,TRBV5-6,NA,CASSLRVGQGGGEKLFF
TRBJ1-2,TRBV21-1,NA,CASSRTGGYGYTF
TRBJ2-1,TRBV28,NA,CAALGLAKNEQFF
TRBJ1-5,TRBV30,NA,CAWSRPHRPRNQPQHF
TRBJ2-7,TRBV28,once,CASSLQGKNEQYF